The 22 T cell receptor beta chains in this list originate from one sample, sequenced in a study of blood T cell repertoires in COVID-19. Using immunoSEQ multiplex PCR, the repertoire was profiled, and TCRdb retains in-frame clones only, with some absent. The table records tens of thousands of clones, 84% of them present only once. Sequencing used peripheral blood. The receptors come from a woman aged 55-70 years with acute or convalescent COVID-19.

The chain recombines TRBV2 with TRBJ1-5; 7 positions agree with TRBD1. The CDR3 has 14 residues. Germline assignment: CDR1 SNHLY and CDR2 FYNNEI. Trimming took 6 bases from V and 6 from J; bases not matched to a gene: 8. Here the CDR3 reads CASSQEGAAQPQHF. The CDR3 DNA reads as TGTGCCAGCAGCCAAGAGGGGGCAGCTCAGCCCCAGCATTTT.

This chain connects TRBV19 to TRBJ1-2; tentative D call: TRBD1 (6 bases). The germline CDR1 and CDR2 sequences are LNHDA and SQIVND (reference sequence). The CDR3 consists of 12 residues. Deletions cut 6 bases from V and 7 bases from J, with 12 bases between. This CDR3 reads CASRLQGGGYTF. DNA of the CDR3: TGTGCCAGTAGACTACAGGGTGGTGGCTACACCTTC.

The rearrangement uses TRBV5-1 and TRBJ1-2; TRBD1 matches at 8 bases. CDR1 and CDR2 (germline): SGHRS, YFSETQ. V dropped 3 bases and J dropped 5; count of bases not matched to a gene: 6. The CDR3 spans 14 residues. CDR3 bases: TGCGCCAGCAGCTCGCGGACAGGGAGATATGGCTACACCTTC. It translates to CASSSRTGRYGYTF. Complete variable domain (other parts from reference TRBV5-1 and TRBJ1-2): KAGVTQTPRYLIKTRGQQVTLSCSPISGHRSVSWYQQTPGQGLQFLFEYFSETQRNKGNFPGRFSGRQFSNSRSEMNVSTLELGDSALYLCASSSRTGRYGYTFGSGTRLTVV.

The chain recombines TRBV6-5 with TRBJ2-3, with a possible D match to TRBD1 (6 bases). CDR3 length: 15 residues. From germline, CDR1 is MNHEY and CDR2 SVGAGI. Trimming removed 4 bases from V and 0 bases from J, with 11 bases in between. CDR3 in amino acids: CASSSRTESTDTQYF. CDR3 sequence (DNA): TGTGCCAGCAGTTCACGGACAGAGAGCACAGATACGCAGTATTTT.

The CDR3 protein is CATSRETTGYEQYF. The CDR3 DNA reads TGTGCCACCAGCAGAGAAACGACAGGGTACGAGCAGTACTTC. The chain employs TRBV15 and TRBJ2-7, with 7 bases aligning to TRBD1. CDR3 length equals 14 residues. The V gene end was trimmed by 0 bases and the J gene end by 4 bases; junction bases not matched to a gene: 3. Germline CDR1 is LNHNV and CDR2 is YYDKDF (reference sequence).

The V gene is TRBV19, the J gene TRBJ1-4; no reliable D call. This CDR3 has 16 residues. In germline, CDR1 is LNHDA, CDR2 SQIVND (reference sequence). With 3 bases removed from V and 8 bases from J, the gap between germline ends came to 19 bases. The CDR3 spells CASSMSVPGDREKLFF. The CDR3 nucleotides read TGTGCCAGTAGTATGAGTGTCCCGGGAGATAGAGAAAAACTGTTTTTT.

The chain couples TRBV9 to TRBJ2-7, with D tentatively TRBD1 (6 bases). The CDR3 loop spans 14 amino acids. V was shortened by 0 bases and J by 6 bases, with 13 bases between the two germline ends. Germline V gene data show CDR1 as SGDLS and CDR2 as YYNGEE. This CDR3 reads CASSVAGDHAEQYF. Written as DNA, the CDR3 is TGTGCCAGCAGCGTAGCAGGGGATCATGCCGAGCAGTACTTC.

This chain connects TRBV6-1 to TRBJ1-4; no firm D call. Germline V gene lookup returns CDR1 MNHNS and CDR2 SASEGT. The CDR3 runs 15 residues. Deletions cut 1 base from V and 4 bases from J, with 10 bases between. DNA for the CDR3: TGTGCCAGCAGTGAAGGGCAGAACATTAATGAAAAACTGTTTTTT. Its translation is CASSEGQNINEKLFF.

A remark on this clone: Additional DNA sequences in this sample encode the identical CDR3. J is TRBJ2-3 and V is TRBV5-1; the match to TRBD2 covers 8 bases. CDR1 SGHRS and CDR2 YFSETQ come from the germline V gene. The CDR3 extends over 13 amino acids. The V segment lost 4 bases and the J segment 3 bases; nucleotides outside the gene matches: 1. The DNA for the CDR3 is TGCGCCAGCAGCCGGGAGGGGACAGATACGCAGTATTTT. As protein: CASSREGTDTQYF.

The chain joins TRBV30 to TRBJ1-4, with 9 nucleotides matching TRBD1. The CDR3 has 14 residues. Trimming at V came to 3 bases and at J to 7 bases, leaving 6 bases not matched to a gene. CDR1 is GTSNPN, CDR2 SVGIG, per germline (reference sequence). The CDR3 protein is CAWSVTGGVEKLFF. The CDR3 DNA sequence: TGTGCCTGGAGCGTGACAGGGGGTGTTGAAAAACTGTTTTTT.

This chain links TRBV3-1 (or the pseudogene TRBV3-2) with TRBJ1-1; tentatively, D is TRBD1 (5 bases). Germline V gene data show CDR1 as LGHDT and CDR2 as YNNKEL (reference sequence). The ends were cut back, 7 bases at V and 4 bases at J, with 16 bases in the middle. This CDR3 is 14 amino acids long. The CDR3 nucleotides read TGTGCCAGCATGCCCGGGGGGACGGGCACTGAAGCTTTCTTT. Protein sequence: CASMPGGTGTEAFF.

Here the CDR3 reads CASSPREGYGYTF. The CDR3 bases are TGTGCCAGCAGCCCCCGGGAGGGCTATGGCTACACCTTC. This chain links TRBV3-1 (or the pseudogene TRBV3-2) with TRBJ1-2, with no clear D. The CDR3 spans 13 residues. From germline, CDR1 is LGHDT and CDR2 YNNKEL (reference sequence). V gave up 4 bases and J gave up 4 bases, with 10 bases separating them.

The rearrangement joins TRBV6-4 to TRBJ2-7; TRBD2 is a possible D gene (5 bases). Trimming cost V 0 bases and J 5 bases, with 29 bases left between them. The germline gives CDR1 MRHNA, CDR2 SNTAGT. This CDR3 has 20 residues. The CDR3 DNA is TGTGCCAGCAGTGACTCAGAGAGACGAGGGAGTGGGATGGGAGAAGACGAGCAGTACTTC. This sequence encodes CASSDSERRGSGMGEDEQYF.

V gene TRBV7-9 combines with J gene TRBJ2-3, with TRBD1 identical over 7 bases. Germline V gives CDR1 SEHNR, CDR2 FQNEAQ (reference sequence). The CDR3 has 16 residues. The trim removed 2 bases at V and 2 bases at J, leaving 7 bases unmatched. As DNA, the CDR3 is TGTGCCAGCAGCTTAACAGGGGCTAGGTTCACAGATACGCAGTATTTT. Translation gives CASSLTGARFTDTQYF.

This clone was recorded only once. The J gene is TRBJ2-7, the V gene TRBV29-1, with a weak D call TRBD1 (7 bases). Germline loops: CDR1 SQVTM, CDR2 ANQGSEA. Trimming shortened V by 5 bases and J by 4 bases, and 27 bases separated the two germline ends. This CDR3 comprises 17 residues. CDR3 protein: CSVISRRGDGGIYEQYF. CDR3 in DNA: TGCAGCGTTATAAGTCGCAGGGGGGACGGAGGGATATACGAGCAGTACTTC.

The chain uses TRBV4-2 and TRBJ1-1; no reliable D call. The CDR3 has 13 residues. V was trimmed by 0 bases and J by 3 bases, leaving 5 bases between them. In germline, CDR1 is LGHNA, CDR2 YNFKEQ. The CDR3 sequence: CASSQERYTEAFF. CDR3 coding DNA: TGTGCCAGCAGCCAAGAACGGTACACTGAAGCTTTCTTT.

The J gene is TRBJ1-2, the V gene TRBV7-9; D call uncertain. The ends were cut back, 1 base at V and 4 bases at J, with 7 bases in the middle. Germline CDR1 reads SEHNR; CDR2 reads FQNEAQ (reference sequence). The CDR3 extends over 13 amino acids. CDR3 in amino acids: CASSLDRGYGYTF. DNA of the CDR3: TGTGCCAGCAGCTTAGACCGGGGCTATGGCTACACCTTC.

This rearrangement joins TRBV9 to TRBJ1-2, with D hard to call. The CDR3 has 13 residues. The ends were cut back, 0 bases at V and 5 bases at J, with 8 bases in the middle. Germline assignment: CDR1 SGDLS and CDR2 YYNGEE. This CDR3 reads CASSVEVGYGYTF. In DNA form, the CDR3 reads TGTGCCAGCAGCGTAGAGGTCGGGTATGGCTACACCTTC.

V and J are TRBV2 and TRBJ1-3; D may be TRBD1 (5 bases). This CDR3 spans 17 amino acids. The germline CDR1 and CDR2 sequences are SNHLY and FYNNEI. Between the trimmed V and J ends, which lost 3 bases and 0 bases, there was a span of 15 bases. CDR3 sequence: CASSDASGTHSGNTIYF. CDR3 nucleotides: TGTGCCAGCAGTGATGCGTCCGGGACTCACTCTGGAAACACCATATATTTT.

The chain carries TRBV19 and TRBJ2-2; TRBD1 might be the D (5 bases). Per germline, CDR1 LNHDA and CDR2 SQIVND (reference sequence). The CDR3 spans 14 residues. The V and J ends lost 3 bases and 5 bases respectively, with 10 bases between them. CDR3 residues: CASSIREKTGELFF. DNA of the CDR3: TGTGCCAGTAGTATCAGGGAAAAGACCGGGGAGCTGTTTTTT.

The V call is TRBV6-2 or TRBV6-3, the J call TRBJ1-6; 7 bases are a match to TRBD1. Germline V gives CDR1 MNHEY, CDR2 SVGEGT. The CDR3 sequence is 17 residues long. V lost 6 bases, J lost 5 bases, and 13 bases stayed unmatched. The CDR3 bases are TGTGCCAGCAGCAATGCCCCGGACAGGAGGGATAATTCACCCCTCCACTTT. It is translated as CASSNAPDRRDNSPLHF.

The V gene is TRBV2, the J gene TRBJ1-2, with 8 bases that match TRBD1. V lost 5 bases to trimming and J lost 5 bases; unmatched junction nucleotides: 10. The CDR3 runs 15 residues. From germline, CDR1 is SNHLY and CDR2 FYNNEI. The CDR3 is CASSYTGTGVYGYTF. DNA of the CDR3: TGTGCCAGCAGTTACACCGGGACAGGTGTATATGGCTACACCTTC.